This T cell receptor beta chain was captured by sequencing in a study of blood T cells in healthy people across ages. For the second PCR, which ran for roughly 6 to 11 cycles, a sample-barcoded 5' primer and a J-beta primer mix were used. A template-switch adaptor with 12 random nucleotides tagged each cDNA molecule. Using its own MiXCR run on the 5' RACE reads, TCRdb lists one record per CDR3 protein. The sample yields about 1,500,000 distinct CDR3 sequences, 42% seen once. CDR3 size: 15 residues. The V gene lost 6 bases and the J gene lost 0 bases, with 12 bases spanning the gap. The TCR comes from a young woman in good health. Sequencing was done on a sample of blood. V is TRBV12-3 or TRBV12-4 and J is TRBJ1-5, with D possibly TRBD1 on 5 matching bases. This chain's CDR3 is CASSLRGYSNQPQHF. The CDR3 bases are TGTGCCAGCAGCCTACGGGGGTATAGCAATCAGCCCCAGCATTTT.